The entry below gives a single TCR beta chain sequence along with its context. For TCR, cDNA came from 5'RACE template switching, which added a universal primer site and UMIs. TCRdb re-analysed the 5' RACE reads in MiXCR, keeping a single row per CDR3 protein. This sample has about 360,000 distinct CDR3 sequences, with 6.2% found just once. The data derive from a study of T cells after yellow fever vaccination. The V segment lost 6 bases and the J segment 5 bases; nucleotides outside the gene matches: 12. Germline lookup yields CDR1 MNHNS and CDR2 SASEGT. The CDR3 is made up of 17 amino acids. Sequences were derived from PBMCs, sampled 5 days after the yellow fever booster vaccination. The origin of this receptor is a young man who received the YFV17D yellow fever vaccine. This rearrangement joins TRBV6-1 to TRBJ2-2; 10 positions agree with TRBD1. CDR3 DNA: TGTGCCAGCAGAATACAACCGGGACAGGGGTTTACCGGGGAGCTGTTTTTT. This encodes CASRIQPGQGFTGELFF.